This entry features one T cell receptor (beta chain) sequence. What it binds is unknown. V gave up 8 bases and J gave up 2 bases, with 13 bases separating them. The germline gives CDR1 MNHEY, CDR2 SVGEGT. The CDR3 contains 13 residues. The data stem from a study of response to subunit inactivated influenza vaccine. A single record per CDR3 protein comes from TCRdb applying MiXCR to the RT-PCR reads. The table shows over 150,000 distinct CDR3 sequences, with around 10% occurring only once. Overall study results and limits: The authors offered the suggestion that each seasonal influenza vaccination recruits few new T cells.

The starting material was CD8+ T cells sorted from PBMCs, obtained around 25 months after vaccination. This TCR was sampled from a man in his fifties or sixties who received an inactivated influenza vaccine. The chain couples TRBV6-2 or TRBV6-3 to TRBJ2-7; TRBD2 is a possible D gene (6 bases). As DNA, the CDR3 is TGTGCCAGCTGGGGGGACTCCGCCTACGAGCAGTACTTC. Residues: CASWGDSAYEQYF.